The T cell receptor (beta chain) under discussion was sequenced for a study of regulatory T cells in long-lasting Graves disease. Germline CDR1 and CDR2: SGHRS and YFSETQ. The V gene lost 5 bases and the J gene lost 2 bases, with 14 bases spanning the gap. The CDR3 sequence is 14 residues long. This clonotype has at least ten counts. To make TCR beta libraries, researchers used iRepertoire HTBI primers and Arm-PCR of CDR3 regions. Per the authors' pipeline: In the combined samples, 62 TRBV and some 14 TRBJ segments were identified. TCRdb redid the calling of the multiplex PCR reads with MiXCR, one entry per CDR3 protein. TCRdb assigned the V and J calls; the authors' analysis was not used. The table includes hundreds of thousands of distinct CDR3 sequences, roughly 17% detected once. Time point described: newly diagnosed GD, antithyroid drugs for less than 3 months. Preparation of the TCR library used RNA extracted from PBMCs.

A further study also used this sample, focusing on T cells in Graves' hyperthyroidism and ophthalmopathy.

The TCR comes from a man aged 40-50 years with Graves disease. The V and J genes are TRBV5-1 and TRBJ2-7; TRBD1 is a possible D gene (6 bases). The source material was peripheral blood mononuclear cells (PBMCs), sampled at new diagnosis, from a patient treated with antithyroid drugs. CDR3 in amino acids: CASSPRDTPYEQYF. As DNA, the CDR3 is TGCGCCAGCAGTCCCCGGGACACACCCTACGAGCAGTACTTC.